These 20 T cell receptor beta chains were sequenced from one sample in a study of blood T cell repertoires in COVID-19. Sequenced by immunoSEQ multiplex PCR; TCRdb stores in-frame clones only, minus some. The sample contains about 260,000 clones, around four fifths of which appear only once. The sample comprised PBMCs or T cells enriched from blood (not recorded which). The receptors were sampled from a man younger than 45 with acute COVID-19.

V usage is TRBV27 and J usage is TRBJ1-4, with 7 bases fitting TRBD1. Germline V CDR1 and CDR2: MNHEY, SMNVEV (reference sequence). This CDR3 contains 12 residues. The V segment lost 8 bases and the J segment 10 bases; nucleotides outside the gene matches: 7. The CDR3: CASYGQDGKLFF. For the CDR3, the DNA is TGTGCCAGCTATGGACAGGATGGAAAACTGTTTTTT.

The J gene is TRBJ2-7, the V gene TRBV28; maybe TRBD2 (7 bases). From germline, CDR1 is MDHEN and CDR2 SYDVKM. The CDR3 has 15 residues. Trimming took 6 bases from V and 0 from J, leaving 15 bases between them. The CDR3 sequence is CASSISGTSSYEQYV. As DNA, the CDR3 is TGTGCCAGCAGCATAAGCGGGACAAGCTCCTACGAGCAGTACGTC.

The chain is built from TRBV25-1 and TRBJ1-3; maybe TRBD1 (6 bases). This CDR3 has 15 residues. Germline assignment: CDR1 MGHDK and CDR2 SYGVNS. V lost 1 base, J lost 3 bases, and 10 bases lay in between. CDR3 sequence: CASSESGGFGNTIYF. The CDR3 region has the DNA TGTGCCAGCAGTGAATCGGGGGGCTTTGGAAACACCATATATTTT.

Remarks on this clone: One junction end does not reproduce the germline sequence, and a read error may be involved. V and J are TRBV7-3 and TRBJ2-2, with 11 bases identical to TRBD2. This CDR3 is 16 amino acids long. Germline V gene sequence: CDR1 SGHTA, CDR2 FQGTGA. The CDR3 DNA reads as TGTGCCAGCAGCTCCGGGACTAGCGGACCCACCAGGGAGCTGTTTTTT. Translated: CASSSGTSGPTRELFF.

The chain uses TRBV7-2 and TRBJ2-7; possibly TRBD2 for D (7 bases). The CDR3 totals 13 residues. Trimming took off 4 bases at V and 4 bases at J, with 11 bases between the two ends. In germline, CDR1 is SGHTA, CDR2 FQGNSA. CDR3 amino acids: CASSSRGGYEQYV. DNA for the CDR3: TGTGCCAGCAGCTCTAGGGGGGGTTACGAGCAGTACGTC.

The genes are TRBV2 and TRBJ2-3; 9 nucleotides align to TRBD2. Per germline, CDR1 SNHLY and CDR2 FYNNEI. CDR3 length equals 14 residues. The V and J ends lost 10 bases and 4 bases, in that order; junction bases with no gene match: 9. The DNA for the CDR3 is TGTGCCAACCGAGCGGGGGGAGTTTCAGATACGCAGTATTTT. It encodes CANRAGGVSDTQYF.

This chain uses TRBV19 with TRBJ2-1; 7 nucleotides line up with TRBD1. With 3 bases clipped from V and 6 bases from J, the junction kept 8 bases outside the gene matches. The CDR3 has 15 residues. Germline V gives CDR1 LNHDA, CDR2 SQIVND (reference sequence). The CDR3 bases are TGTGCCAGTAGTATCCGACAGGGTGGCCGCAATGAGCAGTTCTTC. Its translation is CASSIRQGGRNEQFF.

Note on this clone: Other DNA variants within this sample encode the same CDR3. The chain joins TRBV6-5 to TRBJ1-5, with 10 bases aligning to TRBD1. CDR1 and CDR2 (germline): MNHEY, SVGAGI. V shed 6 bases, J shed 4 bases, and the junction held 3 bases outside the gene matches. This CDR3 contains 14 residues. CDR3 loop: CASRGTGANQPQHF. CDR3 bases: TGTGCCAGCAGGGGGACAGGGGCAAATCAGCCCCAGCATTTT.

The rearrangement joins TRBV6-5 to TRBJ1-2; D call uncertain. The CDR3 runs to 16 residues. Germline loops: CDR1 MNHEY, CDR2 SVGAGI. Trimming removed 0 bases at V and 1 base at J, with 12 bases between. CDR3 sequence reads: CASSYSSLVSNYGYTF. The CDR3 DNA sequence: TGTGCCAGCAGTTACTCGTCACTCGTGAGTAACTATGGCTACACCTTC.

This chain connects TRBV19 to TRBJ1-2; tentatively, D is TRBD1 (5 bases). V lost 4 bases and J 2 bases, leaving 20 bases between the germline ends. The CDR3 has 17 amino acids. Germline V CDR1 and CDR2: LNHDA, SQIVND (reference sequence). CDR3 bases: TGTGCCAGTAGTAAGGGGCGGTGGCAGGGTAACAACTATGGCTACACCTTC. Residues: CASSKGRWQGNNYGYTF.

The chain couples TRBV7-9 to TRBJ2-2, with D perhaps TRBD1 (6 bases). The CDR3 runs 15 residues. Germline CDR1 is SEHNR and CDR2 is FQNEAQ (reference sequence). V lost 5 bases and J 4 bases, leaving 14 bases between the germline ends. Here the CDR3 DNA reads TGTGCCAGCAGCGTACAGGGCGGAGGCACCGGGGAGCTGTTTTTT. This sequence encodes CASSVQGGGTGELFF.

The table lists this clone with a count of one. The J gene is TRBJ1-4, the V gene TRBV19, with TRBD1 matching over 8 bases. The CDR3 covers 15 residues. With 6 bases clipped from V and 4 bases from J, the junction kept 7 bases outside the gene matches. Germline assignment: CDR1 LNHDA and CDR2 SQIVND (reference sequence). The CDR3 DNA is TGTGCCAGTAGCCACGGACAGGGCGATAATGAAAAACTGTTTTTT. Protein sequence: CASSHGQGDNEKLFF.

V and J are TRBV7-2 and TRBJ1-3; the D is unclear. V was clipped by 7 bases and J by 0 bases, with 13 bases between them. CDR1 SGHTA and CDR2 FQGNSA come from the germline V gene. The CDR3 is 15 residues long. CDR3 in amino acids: CASNLGSASGNTIYF. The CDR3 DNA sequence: TGTGCCAGCAACTTGGGGAGTGCCTCTGGAAACACCATATATTTT.

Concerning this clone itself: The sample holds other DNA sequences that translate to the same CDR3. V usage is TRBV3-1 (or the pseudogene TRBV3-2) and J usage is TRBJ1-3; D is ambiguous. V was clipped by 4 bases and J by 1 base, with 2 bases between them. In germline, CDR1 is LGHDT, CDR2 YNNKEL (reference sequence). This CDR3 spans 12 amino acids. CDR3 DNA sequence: TGTGCCAGCAGCCCTTCTGGAAACACCATATATTTT. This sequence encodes CASSPSGNTIYF.

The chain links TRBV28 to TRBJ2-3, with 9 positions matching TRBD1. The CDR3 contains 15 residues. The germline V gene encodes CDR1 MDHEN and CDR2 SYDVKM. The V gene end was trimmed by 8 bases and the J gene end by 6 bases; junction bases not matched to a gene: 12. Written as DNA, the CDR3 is TGTGCCAGCTTAAAAACAGGGGGCGCTTCCGATACGCAGTATTTT. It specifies CASLKTGGASDTQYF.

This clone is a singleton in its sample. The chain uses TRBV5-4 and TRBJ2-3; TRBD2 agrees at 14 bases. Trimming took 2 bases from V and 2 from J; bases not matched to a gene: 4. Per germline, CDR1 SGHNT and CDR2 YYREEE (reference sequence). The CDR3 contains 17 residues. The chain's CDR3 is CASSLGTSGRNTDTQYF. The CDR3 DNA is TGTGCCAGCAGCTTAGGGACTAGCGGGAGAAACACAGATACGCAGTATTTT.

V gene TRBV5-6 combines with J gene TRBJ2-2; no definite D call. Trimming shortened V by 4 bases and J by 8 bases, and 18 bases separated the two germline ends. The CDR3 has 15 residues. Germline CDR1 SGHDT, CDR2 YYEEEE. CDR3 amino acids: CASSPSPSGEGELFF. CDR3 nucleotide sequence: TGTGCCAGCAGCCCCTCCCCCAGTGGAGAAGGGGAGCTGTTTTTT. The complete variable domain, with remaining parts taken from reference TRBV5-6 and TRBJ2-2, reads DAGVTQSPTHLIKTRGQQVTLRCSPKSGHDTVSWYQQALGQGPQFIFQYYEEEERQRGNFPDRFSGHQFPNYSSELNVNALLLGDSALYLCASSPSPSGEGELFFGEGSRLTVL.

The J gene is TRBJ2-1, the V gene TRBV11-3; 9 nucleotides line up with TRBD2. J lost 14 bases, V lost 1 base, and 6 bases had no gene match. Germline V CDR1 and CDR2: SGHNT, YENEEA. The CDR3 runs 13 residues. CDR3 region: CASSLGVAGDKFF. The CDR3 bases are TGTGCCAGCAGCTTAGGGGTAGCGGGAGATAAGTTCTTC. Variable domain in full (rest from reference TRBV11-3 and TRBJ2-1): EAGVVQSPRYKIIEKKQPVAFWCNPISGHNTLYWYLQNLGQGPELLIRYENEEAVDDSQLPKDRFSAERLKGVDSTLKIQPAELGDSAVYLCASSLGVAGDKFFGPGTRLTVL.

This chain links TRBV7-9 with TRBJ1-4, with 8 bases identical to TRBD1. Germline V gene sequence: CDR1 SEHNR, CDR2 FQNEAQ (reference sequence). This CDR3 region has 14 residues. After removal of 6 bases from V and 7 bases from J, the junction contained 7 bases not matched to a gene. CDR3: CASRPDRGGEKLFF. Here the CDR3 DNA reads TGTGCCAGCAGGCCCGACAGGGGTGGTGAAAAACTGTTTTTT.

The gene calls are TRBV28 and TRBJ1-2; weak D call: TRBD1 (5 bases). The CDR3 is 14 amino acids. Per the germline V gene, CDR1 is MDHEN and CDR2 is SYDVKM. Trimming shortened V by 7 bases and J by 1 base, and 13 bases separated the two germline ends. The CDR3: CASILSGGNYGYTF. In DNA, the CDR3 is TGTGCCAGCATCCTCAGCGGGGGTAACTATGGCTACACCTTC.